This TCR beta chain was sequenced during a study of blood T cell repertoires in COVID-19. Study overall: There were acute and convalescent COVID-19 samples, and they came from the United States, Italy and Spain. T cells, B-cell-depleted T cells, or PBMCs provided the cDNA or gDNA that served as material.

V shed 4 bases, J shed 6 bases, and the junction held 8 bases outside the gene matches. CDR1 and CDR2 from the germline V gene are SNHLY and FYNNEI. This CDR3 has 15 amino acids. Original handling: Reference gene primer amplification gave estimated nucleated cell counts. The data were produced by immunoSEQ multiplex PCR, yet TCRdb's version contains in-frame clones alone and is incomplete. V, J and clone size are taken as reported in that table, and D and trimming were inferred from the DNA itself. The table includes more than 25,000 clones, 87% detected once. This receptor was identified in a man aged 60 to 69 with active COVID-19. V and J are TRBV2 and TRBJ2-1, with 8 bases lining up with TRBD2. Sequenced: peripheral blood. The CDR3 spells CASSVTGLASNEQFF. CDR3 coding DNA: TGTGCCAGCAGTGTTACAGGACTAGCTTCCAATGAGCAGTTCTTC.